A single sample gave rise to the 25 T cell receptor beta chains below, sequenced in a study of fetal regulatory T cell absence and autoimmunity. Profiled with immunoSEQ multiplex PCR; TCRdb holds only in-frame clones, not every one. The profile shows more than 85,000 clones, 60% to 80% of them singletons. The sequenced material came from pancreas tissue. These receptors were taken from a male donor with IPEX syndrome.

V usage is TRBV9 and J usage is TRBJ2-1; D not certain. The CDR3 runs 12 residues. Germline CDR1 SGDLS, CDR2 YYNGEE. The V gene lost 0 bases and the J gene lost 7 bases, with 5 bases spanning the gap. The CDR3 DNA is TGTGCCAGCAGCGTAGGGAGAAATGAGCAGTTCTTC. Its translation is CASSVGRNEQFF. The variable domain in full, completed from reference TRBV9 and TRBJ2-1, reads DSGVTQTPKHLITATGQRVTLRCSPRSGDLSVYWYQQSLDQGLQFLIQYYNGEERAKGNILERFSAQQFPDLHSELNLSSLELGDSALYFCASSVGRNEQFFGPGTRLTVL.

The chain couples TRBV2 to TRBJ1-5, with 10 bases that match TRBD1. Germline lookup yields CDR1 SNHLY and CDR2 FYNNEI. Trimming cost V 6 bases and J 3 bases; bases outside gene matches: 8. This CDR3 contains 16 residues. CDR3 bases: TGTGCCAGCAGCCCCGGGACAGGGGTGGACAATCAGCCCCAGCATTTT. As protein: CASSPGTGVDNQPQHF.

The chain employs TRBV29-1 and TRBJ2-7; D is perhaps TRBD1 or TRBD2 (5 bases each). With 6 bases removed from V and 3 bases from J, the gap between germline ends came to 12 bases. This CDR3 has 12 residues. The germline V gene encodes CDR1 SQVTM and CDR2 ANQGSEA. CDR3 in amino acids: CSVGDGFYEQYF. The CDR3 DNA sequence: TGCAGCGTCGGGGACGGATTCTACGAGCAGTACTTC.

This clone was seen a handful of times. The chain carries TRBV5-8 and TRBJ1-1, with D perhaps TRBD1 (5 bases). Germline CDR1 SGHTS, CDR2 YDEGEE. The V gene lost 4 bases and the J gene lost 4 bases, with 5 bases spanning the gap. The CDR3 is 11 residues long. CDR3 in amino acids: CASSQGTEAFF. In DNA form, the CDR3 reads TGTGCCAGCAGCCAGGGCACTGAAGCTTTCTTT.

The rearrangement links TRBV10-2 to TRBJ2-3, with 9 bases that match TRBD2. The V gene's germline CDR1 is WSHSY and CDR2 SAAADI. The CDR3 is 15 amino acids. V dropped 2 bases and J dropped 4; count of bases not matched to a gene: 4. In DNA form, the CDR3 reads TGCGCCAGCAGTGAGGGGCGGGGGGGACCAGATACGCAGTATTTT. Protein sequence: CASSEGRGGPDTQYF.

This rearrangement joins TRBV12-5 to TRBJ2-3, with 8 bases fitting TRBD2. The J segment lost 2 bases and the V segment lost 6 bases, leaving 10 bases of the junction unmatched. CDR1 is LGHNT and CDR2 is FRNRAP in the germline V gene. The CDR3 spans 16 residues. The CDR3 sequence is CASGSGGGPVTDTQYF. The CDR3 region has the DNA TGTGCTAGTGGGTCGGGCGGGGGGCCCGTCACAGATACGCAGTATTTT.

The chain links TRBV6-6 to TRBJ1-2; D is possibly TRBD1 (5 bases). Trimming left V 7 bases short and J 4 bases short, with 13 bases between. The germline CDR1 and CDR2 sequences are MNHNY and SVGAGI (reference sequence). This CDR3 has 13 residues. Written as DNA, the CDR3 is TGTGCCAGCACCCCGGGGGGGGTCTATGGCTACACCTTC. It codes for CASTPGGVYGYTF.

The CDR3 DNA reads TGTGCCAGCAGTTCCCGACAGGGGGTCTATGGCTACACCTTC. Encoded protein: CASSSRQGVYGYTF. The V and J genes are TRBV27 and TRBJ1-2, with 9 bases identical to TRBD1. V lost 4 bases, J lost 4 bases, and 4 bases stayed unmatched. Germline V CDR1 and CDR2: MNHEY, SMNVEV (reference sequence). The CDR3 is 14 residues long.

The chain employs TRBV18 and TRBJ2-7, with a weak D call TRBD2 (6 bases). The CDR3 length is 15 residues. Trimming cost V 1 base and J 3 bases, with 13 bases left between them. Germline V gene lookup returns CDR1 KGHSH and CDR2 LQKENI. CDR3 loop: CASSPLDRGNYEQYF. The CDR3 coding sequence is TGTGCCAGCTCACCACTGGACCGCGGGAACTACGAGCAGTACTTC.

The V and J genes are TRBV4-1 and TRBJ1-1; no clear D. Deletions cut 0 bases from V and 0 bases from J, with 8 bases between. This CDR3 spans 15 amino acids. Germline V gene sequence: CDR1 MGHRA, CDR2 YSYEKL. The CDR3 bases are TGCGCCAGCAGCCAAGAGTCGCACCTGAACACTGAAGCTTTCTTT. Protein sequence: CASSQESHLNTEAFF.

The chain links TRBV19 to TRBJ1-2, with D unclear. V dropped 2 bases and J dropped 3 bases, with 22 bases sitting between them. Germline CDR1 and CDR2: LNHDA and SQIVND (reference sequence). There are 18 residues in the CDR3. The DNA of the CDR3 is TGTGCCAGTAGTATATCCCTCGGAATTGGAGAGGTAGACTATGGCTACACCTTC. Translation: CASSISLGIGEVDYGYTF.

The chain links TRBV30 to TRBJ1-2; the match to TRBD1 covers 9 bases. This CDR3 contains 14 residues. CDR1 is GTSNPN, CDR2 SVGIG, per germline (reference sequence). Trimming at V came to 6 bases and at J to 7 bases, leaving 12 bases not matched to a gene. The CDR3 nucleotides are TGTGCCTGCGAACGAAACAGGGGGCGCTTTGGCTACACCTTC. Translating gives CACERNRGRFGYTF.

J is TRBJ1-2 and V is TRBV5-4; no definite D call. Trimming removed 4 bases at V and 10 bases at J, with 14 bases between. There are 12 residues in the CDR3. Germline V gene data show CDR1 as SGHNT and CDR2 as YYREEE (reference sequence). The DNA of the CDR3 is TGTGCCAGCAGCCCGAGGACCCGCATCTACACCTTC. It codes for CASSPRTRIYTF.

This clone was seen a few times. J is TRBJ1-2 and V is TRBV5-5, with unresolved D. The germline gives CDR1 SGHKS, CDR2 YYEKEE (reference sequence). The ends were cut back, 4 bases at V and 3 bases at J, with 13 bases in the middle. The CDR3 extends over 14 amino acids. The CDR3 region is CASSLESVHYGYTF. CDR3 bases: TGTGCCAGCAGCCTGGAGTCGGTACACTATGGCTACACCTTC.

J is TRBJ2-1 and V is TRBV11-2; 8 nucleotides agree with TRBD2. The ends lost 10 bases at V and 8 bases at J; junction bases unmatched: 10. The CDR3 sequence is 13 residues long. Per the germline V gene, CDR1 is SGHAT and CDR2 is FQNNGV. This CDR3 is CATAAGGRDEQFF. The CDR3 DNA reads TGTGCCACGGCGGCGGGGGGCCGGGATGAGCAGTTCTTC.

This chain connects TRBV2 to TRBJ2-3; 7 nucleotides align to TRBD2. Germline values: CDR1 SNHLY, CDR2 FYNNEI. The CDR3 extends over 14 amino acids. V was clipped by 6 bases and J by 5 bases; unmatched bases: 8. DNA for the CDR3: TGTGCCAGCAGGGGACTACCTGGGATAGATACGCAGTATTTT. This gives the protein CASRGLPGIDTQYF.

The J gene is TRBJ1-5, the V gene TRBV7-8; D remains unclear. Between the trimmed V and J ends, which lost 1 base and 2 bases, there was a span of 12 bases. Germline loops: CDR1 SGHVS, CDR2 FQNEAQ. The CDR3 length is 16 residues. This CDR3 reads CASSLGRGAGNQPQHF. The CDR3 DNA follows: TGTGCCAGCAGCTTAGGACGGGGAGCGGGCAATCAGCCCCAGCATTTT.

The chain carries TRBV5-1 and TRBJ1-4; 9 positions agree with TRBD1. The junction had 10 bases not matched to a gene; V was cut back by 4 bases and J by 0 bases. The germline V gene has CDR1 SGHRS and CDR2 YFSETQ. The CDR3 runs to 18 residues. The CDR3 region has the DNA TGCGCCAGCAGCGGCGGGACAGGGTACCCAACAACTAATGAAAAACTGTTTTTT. Residues: CASSGGTGYPTTNEKLFF.

The V call is TRBV6-5, the J call TRBJ2-3; the D gene is possibly TRBD2 (7 bases). The length of the CDR3 is 15 residues. The germline gives CDR1 MNHEY, CDR2 SVGAGI. Trimming took off 2 bases at V and 2 bases at J, with 11 bases between the two ends. CDR3 residues: CASSYGGANTDTQYF. CDR3 DNA sequence: TGTGCCAGCAGTTACGGGGGGGCAAACACAGATACGCAGTATTTT.

The chain links TRBV7-2 to TRBJ1-3; no clear D. Germline values: CDR1 SGHTA, CDR2 FQGNSA. The CDR3 extends over 17 amino acids. Trimming pared 1 base from V and 5 bases from J, leaving 18 bases between. The DNA for the CDR3 is TGTGCCAGCAGCTTAGGGACGTTCGATTTGAGGAGAAACACCATATATTTT. Its protein is CASSLGTFDLRRNTIYF.

This clone has just a few counts. The chain carries TRBV27 and TRBJ2-3; 8 bases align to TRBD1. There are 14 residues in the CDR3. V was clipped by 4 bases and J by 3 bases; unmatched bases: 3. Germline loops: CDR1 MNHEY, CDR2 SMNVEV (reference sequence). Here the CDR3 DNA reads TGTGCCAGCAGTTCAGGGGGCCAAACAGATACGCAGTATTTT. It codes for CASSSGGQTDTQYF.

The J gene is TRBJ1-2, the V gene TRBV5-1; D possibly corresponds to TRBD1 (5 bases). There are 14 residues in the CDR3. Germline V gene lookup returns CDR1 SGHRS and CDR2 YFSETQ. The V and J ends lost 0 bases and 7 bases respectively, with 13 bases between them. The CDR3 region is CASSLAAGVSGYTF. CDR3 coding DNA: TGCGCCAGCAGCTTGGCCGCGGGGGTTTCTGGCTACACCTTC.

This clone was seen a handful of times. The genes are TRBV7-2 and TRBJ1-5, with unresolved D. Trimming removed 2 bases from V and 4 bases from J, with 12 bases in between. The CDR3 is 15 amino acids. The germline V gene encodes CDR1 SGHTA and CDR2 FQGNSA. The CDR3 loop reads CASSLIFHSNQPQHF. In DNA, the CDR3 is TGTGCCAGCAGCTTAATCTTCCACAGTAATCAGCCCCAGCATTTT.

This clone was seen a few times. The chain links TRBV29-1 to TRBJ1-1, with 7 bases aligning to TRBD1. With V trimmed by 7 bases and J by 1 base, 0 bases remained unmatched. The CDR3 is made up of 11 amino acids. Germline V gene sequence: CDR1 SQVTM, CDR2 ANQGSEA. CDR3 amino acids: CSGQGNTEAFF. CDR3 DNA: TGCAGCGGACAGGGGAACACTGAAGCTTTCTTT.

This clone was seen once. This chain connects TRBV4-2 to TRBJ2-7, with TRBD2 identical over 13 bases. V shed 4 bases, J shed 0 bases, and the junction held 12 bases outside the gene matches. Germline V gene data show CDR1 as LGHNA and CDR2 as YNFKEQ. The CDR3 is 19 residues long. CDR3 coding DNA: TGTGCCAGCAGCCTCGGACTAGCGGGAGCTTGGACTAACTCCTACGAGCAGTACTTC. This translates into CASSLGLAGAWTNSYEQYF.